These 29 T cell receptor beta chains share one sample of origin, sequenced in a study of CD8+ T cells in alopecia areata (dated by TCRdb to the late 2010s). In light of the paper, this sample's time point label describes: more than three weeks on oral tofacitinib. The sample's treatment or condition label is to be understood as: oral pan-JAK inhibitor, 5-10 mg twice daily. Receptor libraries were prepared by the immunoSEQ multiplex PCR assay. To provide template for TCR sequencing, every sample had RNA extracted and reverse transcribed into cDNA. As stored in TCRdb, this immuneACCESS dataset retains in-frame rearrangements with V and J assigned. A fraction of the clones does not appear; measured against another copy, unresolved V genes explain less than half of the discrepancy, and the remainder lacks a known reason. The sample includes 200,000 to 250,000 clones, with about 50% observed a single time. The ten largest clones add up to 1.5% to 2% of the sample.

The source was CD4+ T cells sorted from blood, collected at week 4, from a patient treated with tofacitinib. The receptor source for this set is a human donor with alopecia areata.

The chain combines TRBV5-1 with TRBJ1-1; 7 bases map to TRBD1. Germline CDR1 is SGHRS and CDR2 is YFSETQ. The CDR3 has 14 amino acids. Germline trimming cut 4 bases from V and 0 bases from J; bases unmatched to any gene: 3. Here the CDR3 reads CASSMGQLNTEAFF. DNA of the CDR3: TGCGCCAGCAGCATGGGACAGTTGAACACTGAAGCTTTCTTT.

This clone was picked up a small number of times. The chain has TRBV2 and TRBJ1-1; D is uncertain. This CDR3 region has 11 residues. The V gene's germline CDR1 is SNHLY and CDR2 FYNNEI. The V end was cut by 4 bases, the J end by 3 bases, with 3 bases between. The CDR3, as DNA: TGTGCCAGCAGTGGGGACACTGAAGCTTTCTTT. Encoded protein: CASSGDTEAFF.

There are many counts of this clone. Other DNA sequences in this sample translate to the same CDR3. The CDR3 DNA reads as TGTGCCAGCCGAGACAGGGCGTTCACTGAAGCTTTCTTT. It encodes CASRDRAFTEAFF. The rearrangement links TRBV6-1 to TRBJ1-1, with TRBD1 matching over 7 bases. CDR1 and CDR2 (germline): MNHNS, SASEGT. The ends lost 8 bases at V and 4 bases at J; junction bases unmatched: 7. CDR3 length equals 13 residues.

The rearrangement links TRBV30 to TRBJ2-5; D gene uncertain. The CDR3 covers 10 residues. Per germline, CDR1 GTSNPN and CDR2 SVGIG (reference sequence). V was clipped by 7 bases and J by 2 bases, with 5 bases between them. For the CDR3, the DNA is TGTGCCTTCCAACAAGAGACCCAGTACTTC. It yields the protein CAFQQETQYF.

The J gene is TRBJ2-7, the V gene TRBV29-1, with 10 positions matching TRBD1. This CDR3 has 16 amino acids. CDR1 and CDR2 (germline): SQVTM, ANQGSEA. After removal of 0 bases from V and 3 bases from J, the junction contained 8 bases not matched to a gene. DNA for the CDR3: TGCAGCGTTGAAGACCGACAGGGGGCGAGACGCTACGAGCAGTACTTC. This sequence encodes CSVEDRQGARRYEQYF.

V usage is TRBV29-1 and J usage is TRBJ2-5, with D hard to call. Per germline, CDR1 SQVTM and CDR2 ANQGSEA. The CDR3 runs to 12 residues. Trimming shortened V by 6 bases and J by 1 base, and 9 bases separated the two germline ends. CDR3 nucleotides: TGCAGCGTCTGGGGTTCCCAAGAGACCCAGTACTTC. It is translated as CSVWGSQETQYF.

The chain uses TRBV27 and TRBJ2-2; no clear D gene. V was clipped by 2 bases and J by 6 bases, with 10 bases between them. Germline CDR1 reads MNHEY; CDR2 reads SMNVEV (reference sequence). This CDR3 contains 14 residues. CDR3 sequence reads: CASSLIGKAGELFF. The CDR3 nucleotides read TGTGCCAGCAGTTTAATAGGGAAGGCCGGGGAGCTGTTTTTT.

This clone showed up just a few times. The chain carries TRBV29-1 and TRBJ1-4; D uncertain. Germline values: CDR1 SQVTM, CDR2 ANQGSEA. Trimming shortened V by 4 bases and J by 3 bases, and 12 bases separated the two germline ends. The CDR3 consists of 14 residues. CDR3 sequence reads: CSVGSGSANEKLFF. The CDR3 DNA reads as TGCAGCGTTGGATCTGGGTCAGCTAATGAAAAACTGTTTTTT.

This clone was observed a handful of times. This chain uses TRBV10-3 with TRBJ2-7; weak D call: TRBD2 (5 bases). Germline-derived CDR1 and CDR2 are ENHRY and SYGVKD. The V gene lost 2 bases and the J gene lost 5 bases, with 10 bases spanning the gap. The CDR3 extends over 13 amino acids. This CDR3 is CAISEMAGDEQYF. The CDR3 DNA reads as TGTGCCATCAGTGAGATGGCCGGGGACGAGCAGTACTTC.

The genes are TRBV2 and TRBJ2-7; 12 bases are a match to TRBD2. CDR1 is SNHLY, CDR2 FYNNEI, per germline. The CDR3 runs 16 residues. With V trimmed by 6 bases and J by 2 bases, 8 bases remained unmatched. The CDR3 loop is CASRPTSGGVTYEQYF. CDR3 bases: TGTGCCAGCAGACCGACTAGCGGGGGAGTAACCTACGAGCAGTACTTC.

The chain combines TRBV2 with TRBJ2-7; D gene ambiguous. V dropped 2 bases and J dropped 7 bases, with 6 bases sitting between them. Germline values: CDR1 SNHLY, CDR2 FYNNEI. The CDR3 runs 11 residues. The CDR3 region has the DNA TGTGCCAGCAGTGAAATGTGGGAGCAGTACTTC. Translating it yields CASSEMWEQYF.

The CDR3 reads CASSPHPGGMGEQFF. CDR3 nucleotide sequence: TGTGCCAGCAGCCCACACCCAGGAGGGATGGGGGAGCAGTTCTTC. V and J are TRBV7-7 and TRBJ2-1; tentative D call: TRBD2 (6 bases). This CDR3 region has 15 residues. The V end was cut by 5 bases, the J end by 10 bases, with 21 bases between. Germline V lookup: CDR1 SSHAT, CDR2 FNYEAQ (reference sequence).

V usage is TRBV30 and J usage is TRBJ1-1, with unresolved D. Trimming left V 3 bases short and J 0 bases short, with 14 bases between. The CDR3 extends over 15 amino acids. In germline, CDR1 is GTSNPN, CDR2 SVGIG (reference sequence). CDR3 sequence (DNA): TGTGCCTGGAGCCCCGGCGCTCTTCTGAACACTGAAGCTTTCTTT. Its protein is CAWSPGALLNTEAFF.

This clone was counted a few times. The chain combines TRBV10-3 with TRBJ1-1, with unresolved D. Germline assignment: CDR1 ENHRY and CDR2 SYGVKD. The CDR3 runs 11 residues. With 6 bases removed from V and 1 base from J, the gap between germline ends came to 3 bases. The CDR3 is CAIRKNTEAFF. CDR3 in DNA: TGTGCCATCAGGAAGAACACTGAAGCTTTCTTT.

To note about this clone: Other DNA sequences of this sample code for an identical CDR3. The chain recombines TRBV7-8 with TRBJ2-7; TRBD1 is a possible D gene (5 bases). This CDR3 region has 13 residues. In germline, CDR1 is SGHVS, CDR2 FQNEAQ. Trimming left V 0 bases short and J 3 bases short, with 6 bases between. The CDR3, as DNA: TGTGCCAGCAGCTTAGCGCAGGGCTACGAGCAGTACTTC. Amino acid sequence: CASSLAQGYEQYF. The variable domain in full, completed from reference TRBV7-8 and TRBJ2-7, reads GAGVSQSPRYKVAKRGQDVALRCDPISGHVSLFWYQQALGQGPEFLTYFQNEAQLDKSGLPSDRFFAERPEGSVSTLKIQRTQQEDSAVYLCASSLAQGYEQYFGPGTRLTVT.

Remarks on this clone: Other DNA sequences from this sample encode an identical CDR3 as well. For the CDR3, the DNA is TGCAGCGTTGAGCGGGGGGGGACTGAAGCTTTCTTT. This translates into CSVERGGTEAFF. V gene TRBV29-1 combines with J gene TRBJ1-1; D may be TRBD1 (5 bases). The CDR3 is 12 residues long. The ends were cut back, 3 bases at V and 5 bases at J, with 10 bases in the middle. Germline V lookup: CDR1 SQVTM, CDR2 ANQGSEA.

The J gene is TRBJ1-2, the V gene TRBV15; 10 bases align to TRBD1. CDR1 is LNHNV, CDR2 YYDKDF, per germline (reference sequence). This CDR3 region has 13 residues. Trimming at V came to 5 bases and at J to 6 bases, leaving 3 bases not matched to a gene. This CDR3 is CATSRGTGDGYTF. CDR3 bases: TGTGCCACCAGCCGGGGGACAGGGGATGGCTACACCTTC.

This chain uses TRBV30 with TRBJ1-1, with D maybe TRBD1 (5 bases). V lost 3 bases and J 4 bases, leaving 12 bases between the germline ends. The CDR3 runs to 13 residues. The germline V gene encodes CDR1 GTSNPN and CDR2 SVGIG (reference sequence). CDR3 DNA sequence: TGTGCCTGGAGGGACCGACAGTTCACTGAAGCTTTCTTT. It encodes CAWRDRQFTEAFF.

CDR3 nucleotides: TGCGCCAGCAGCCAACAGGGGGAGTATATCGGCTACACCTTC. The encoded protein is CASSQQGEYIGYTF. The V call is TRBV4-1, the J call TRBJ1-2; 7 bases agree with TRBD1. The germline V gene encodes CDR1 MGHRA and CDR2 YSYEKL. This CDR3 is built from 14 residues. V gave up 2 bases and J gave up 8 bases; unmatched junction bases: 8.

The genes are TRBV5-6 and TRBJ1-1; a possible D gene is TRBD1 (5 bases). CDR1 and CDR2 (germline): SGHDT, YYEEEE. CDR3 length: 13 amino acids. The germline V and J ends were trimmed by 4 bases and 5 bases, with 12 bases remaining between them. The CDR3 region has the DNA TGTGCCAGCAGCCTGAGGGAGGGGACTGAAGCTTTCTTT. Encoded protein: CASSLREGTEAFF.

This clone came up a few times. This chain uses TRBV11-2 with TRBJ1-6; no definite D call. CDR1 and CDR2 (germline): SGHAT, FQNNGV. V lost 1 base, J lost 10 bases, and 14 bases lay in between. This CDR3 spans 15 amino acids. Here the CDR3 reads CASSLGDIMSSPLHF. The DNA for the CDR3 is TGTGCCAGCAGCTTAGGGGATATCATGAGCTCACCCCTCCACTTT. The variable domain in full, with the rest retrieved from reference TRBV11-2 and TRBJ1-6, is EAGVAQSPRYKIIEKRQSVAFWCNPISGHATLYWYQQILGQGPKLLIQFQNNGVVDDSQLPKDRFSAERLKGVDSTLKIQPAKLEDSAVYLCASSLGDIMSSPLHFGNGTRLTVT.

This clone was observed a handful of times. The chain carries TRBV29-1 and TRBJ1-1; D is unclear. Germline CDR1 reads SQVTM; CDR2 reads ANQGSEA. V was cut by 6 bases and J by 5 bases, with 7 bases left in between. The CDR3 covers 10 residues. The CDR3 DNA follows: TGCAGCGTCGCCAGGACTGAAGCTTTCTTT. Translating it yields CSVARTEAFF.

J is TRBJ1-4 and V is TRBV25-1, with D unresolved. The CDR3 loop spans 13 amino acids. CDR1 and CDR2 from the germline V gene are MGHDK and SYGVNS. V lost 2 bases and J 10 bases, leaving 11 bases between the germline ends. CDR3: CASSEHQKGKLFF. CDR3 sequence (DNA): TGTGCCAGCAGTGAACACCAGAAAGGAAAACTGTTTTTT.

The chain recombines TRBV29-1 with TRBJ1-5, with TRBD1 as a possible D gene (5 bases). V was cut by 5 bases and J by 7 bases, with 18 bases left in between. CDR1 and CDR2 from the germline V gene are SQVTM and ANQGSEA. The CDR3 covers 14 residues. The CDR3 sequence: CSVSLQEGRQPQHF. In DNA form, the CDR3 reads TGCAGCGTTTCCCTCCAAGAGGGGAGGCAGCCCCAGCATTTT. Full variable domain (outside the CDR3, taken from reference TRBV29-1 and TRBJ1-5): SAVISQKPSRDICQRGTSLTIQCQVDSQVTMMFWYRQQPGQSLTLIATANQGSEATYESGFVIDKFPISRPNLTFSTLTVSNMSPEDSSIYLCSVSLQEGRQPQHFGDGTRLSIL.

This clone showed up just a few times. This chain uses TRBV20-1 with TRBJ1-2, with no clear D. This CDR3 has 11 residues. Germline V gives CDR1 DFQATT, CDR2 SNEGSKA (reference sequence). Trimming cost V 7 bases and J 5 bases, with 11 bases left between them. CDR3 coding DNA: TGCAGTGTTCTTTCGGGATATGGCTACACCTTC. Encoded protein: CSVLSGYGYTF.

The CDR3 DNA follows: TGTGCCACCAGCAGAGACGGGTTGAGGGCCAAAAACATTCAGTACTTC. Its translation: CATSRDGLRAKNIQYF. V usage is TRBV15 and J usage is TRBJ2-4; D ambiguous. Trimming took 0 bases from V and 1 from J, leaving 10 bases between them. The CDR3 runs to 16 residues. CDR1 is LNHNV and CDR2 is YYDKDF in the germline V gene (reference sequence).

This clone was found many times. CDR3 in amino acids: CASSEALSGETQYF. The CDR3, as DNA: TGTGCCAGCAGTGAAGCGCTTAGCGGTGAGACCCAGTACTTC. This chain links TRBV2 with TRBJ2-5; TRBD2 is a possible D gene (6 bases). The CDR3 runs to 14 residues. Germline loops: CDR1 SNHLY, CDR2 FYNNEI. Trimming removed 0 bases from V and 5 bases from J, with 10 bases in between.

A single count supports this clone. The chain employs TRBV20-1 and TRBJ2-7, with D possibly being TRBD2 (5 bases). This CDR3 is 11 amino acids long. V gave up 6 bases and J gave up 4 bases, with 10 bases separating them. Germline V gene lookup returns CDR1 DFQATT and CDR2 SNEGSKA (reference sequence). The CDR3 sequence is CSAQTGYEQYF. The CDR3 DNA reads TGCAGTGCGCAGACGGGGTACGAGCAGTACTTC.

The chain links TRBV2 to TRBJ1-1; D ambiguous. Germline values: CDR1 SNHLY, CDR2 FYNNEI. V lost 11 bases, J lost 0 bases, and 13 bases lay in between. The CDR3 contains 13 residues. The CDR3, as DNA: TGTGCCGCGGGCAGGACCATGAACACTGAAGCTTTCTTT. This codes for CAAGRTMNTEAFF.